Sample share makes the clone carrying this T cell receptor (beta chain) medium-sized. Its matching antigen is unknown. V was shortened by 10 bases and J by 4 bases, with 10 bases between the two germline ends. CDR1 SEHNR and CDR2 FQNEAQ come from the germline V gene (reference sequence). The CDR3 contains 12 residues. This sample was taken from a study of CD8+ T cells in alopecia areata. Study observations and caveats: Affected lesional scalp, above all in alopecia totalis/universalis, was more clonal than normal scalp. Patients shared TCRs less clearly than mice did, possibly owing to HLA.

RNA extraction was followed by reverse transcription into cDNA, which acted as the sequencing template. Assay used: immunoSEQ multiplex PCR; TCRdb lists only in-frame clones, some missing. The table shows around 29,000 clones, with about three quarters occurring only once. The V gene is TRBV7-9, the J gene TRBJ2-2; D may be TRBD1 (5 bases). The TCR comes from a human donor with alopecia areata. Sequencing was done on a sample of NKG2D-low CD8+ T cells sorted from blood. CDR3 sequence (DNA): TGTGCCATTATGCAGGGCACCGGGGAGCTGTTTTTT. Protein sequence: CAIMQGTGELFF.